The 7 T cell receptor beta chains given below trace back to one sample, sequenced in a study of blood T cell repertoires in COVID-19. This table comes from immunoSEQ multiplex PCR, and its TCRdb copy is limited to in-frame clones, with some not included. The table has 250,000 or so clones, approximately 86% seen once. Source material: PBMCs or T cells enriched from blood (not recorded which). The origin of the receptors is a woman aged 50 to 65 who had recovered from COVID-19.

This clone was seen once. The chain couples TRBV27 to TRBJ2-3; D remains ambiguous. The V gene lost 6 bases and the J gene lost 2 bases, with 9 bases spanning the gap. From germline, CDR1 is MNHEY and CDR2 SMNVEV (reference sequence). This CDR3 comprises 13 residues. The CDR3 sequence: CASSKRDTDTQYF. Written as DNA, the CDR3 is TGTGCCAGCAGCAAGCGAGACACAGATACGCAGTATTTT.

The V call is TRBV5-1, the J call TRBJ2-1; TRBD2 aligns across 7 bases. The CDR3 runs 16 residues. From germline, CDR1 is SGHRS and CDR2 YFSETQ. V lost 2 bases to trimming and J lost 5 bases; unmatched junction nucleotides: 10. CDR3 amino acids: CASSLRLAVINNEQFF. In DNA form, the CDR3 reads TGCGCCAGCAGCTTAAGGCTAGCGGTTATAAACAATGAGCAGTTCTTC.

This chain uses TRBV19 with TRBJ2-3; 8 nucleotides match TRBD1. Trimming took 6 bases from V and 5 from J; bases not matched to a gene: 10. The CDR3 is 15 amino acids. CDR1 is LNHDA and CDR2 is SQIVND in the germline V gene (reference sequence). In DNA form, the CDR3 reads TGTGCCAGTAGCCCAACAGGGGGTAGAATAGATACGCAGTATTTT. Translation: CASSPTGGRIDTQYF.

Only one count was recorded for this clone. The chain joins TRBV5-4 to TRBJ2-7; 12 nucleotides line up with TRBD2. Germline values: CDR1 SGHNT, CDR2 YYREEE (reference sequence). V dropped 4 bases and J dropped 6; count of bases not matched to a gene: 11. The CDR3 extends over 16 amino acids. The CDR3 loop reads CASSAPTSGSDSEQYF. Written as DNA, the CDR3 is TGTGCCAGCAGCGCCCCGACTAGCGGGAGTGACAGCGAGCAGTACTTC.

The rearrangement uses TRBV27 and TRBJ2-1, with 9 bases that match TRBD2. The length of the CDR3 is 16 residues. CDR1 and CDR2 from the germline V gene are MNHEY and SMNVEV (reference sequence). The V and J ends lost 7 bases and 7 bases, in that order; junction bases with no gene match: 14. Written as DNA, the CDR3 is TGTGCCAGCAAGCGGGGAGGTGGTAGCGGGAGTAATGAGCAGTTCTTC. Amino acid sequence: CASKRGGGSGSNEQFF.

V usage is TRBV5-6 and J usage is TRBJ1-2; 7 bases are a match to TRBD1. From germline, CDR1 is SGHDT and CDR2 YYEEEE. The CDR3 is made up of 13 amino acids. Germline trimming cut 3 bases from V and 7 bases from J; bases unmatched to any gene: 6. CDR3 protein: CASSYHRGFGYTF. The CDR3 coding sequence is TGTGCCAGCAGCTACCACAGGGGATTTGGCTACACCTTC.

The CDR3, as DNA: TGTGCCAGCTCACCACTAGCGGGAGATGCAGATACGCAGTATTTT. Its translation is CASSPLAGDADTQYF. This chain links TRBV18 with TRBJ2-3; 9 nucleotides align to TRBD2. Germline assignment: CDR1 KGHSH and CDR2 LQKENI. The CDR3 sequence is 15 residues long. The V and J ends lost 1 base and 4 bases, in that order; junction bases with no gene match: 3.